Below, one T cell receptor (beta chain) is given with its context. As yet, its antigen is unknown. Primers included in the PCR were 60 Vbeta and 13 Jbeta primers. Assay: immunoSEQ multiplex PCR; the TCRdb copy retains only in-frame clones and omits some. The sample holds 150,000 to 200,000 clones, over 65% seen once. Germline V gene sequence: CDR1 ENHRY, CDR2 SYGVKD. This CDR3 contains 16 residues. J gave up 0 bases and V 4 bases, and 8 bases lay outside the gene matches. The data were obtained in a study of cytomegalovirus exposure and HLA in healthy donors. Whole-study results and caveats: The authors confirmed in vitro that three CMV-associated chains were specific for CMV antigens.

Sequenced material: PBMCs. This sequence was found in a woman in her forties in good health and CMV-seropositive. The genes are TRBV10-3 and TRBJ1-2, with 7 bases that match TRBD1. CDR3 nucleotides: TGTGCCATCAGTGCGCAGGGGGTAACGGCTAACTATGGCTACACCTTC. This sequence encodes CAISAQGVTANYGYTF.